Below, 14 T cell receptor beta chains from the same sample are listed, as sequenced in a study of OX40 agonist ivuxolimab in advanced cancers. Measured with immunoSEQ multiplex PCR; TCRdb has only the in-frame clones, and not every one. Among over 30,000 clones listed, over 80% were seen once. The input for sequencing was CD4+ or CD8+ T cells sorted from blood, taken in a trial of the OX40 agonist ivuxolimab. Source of these receptors: an adult with an advanced solid tumor such as melanoma, head and neck, liver or kidney cancer.

Of note for this clone: Other DNA sequences in the same sample also yield this CDR3. The chain joins TRBV19 to TRBJ2-7; D uncertain. From germline, CDR1 is LNHDA and CDR2 SQIVND (reference sequence). The V end lost 6 bases, the J end lost 2 bases, and 11 bases lay between the germline ends. This CDR3 is built from 13 residues. CDR3 region: CASSSDGAYEQYF. CDR3 bases: TGTGCCAGTAGCTCGGACGGCGCCTACGAGCAGTACTTC. Supplemented by reference TRBV19 and TRBJ2-7, the full variable domain reads DGGITQSPKYLFRKEGQNVTLSCEQNLNHDAMYWYRQDPGQGLRLIYYSQIVNDFQKGDIAEGYSVSREKKESFPLTVTSAQKNPTAFYLCASSSDGAYEQYFGPGTRLTVT.

The gene calls are TRBV2 and TRBJ2-3; 7 positions agree with TRBD2. With V trimmed by 6 bases and J by 1 base, 16 bases remained unmatched. CDR3 length: 18 amino acids. Germline V gene sequence: CDR1 SNHLY, CDR2 FYNNEI. CDR3 sequence: CASRGVAGTEGGTDTQYF. The CDR3 DNA reads as TGTGCCAGCAGGGGAGTAGCGGGCACCGAGGGTGGCACAGATACGCAGTATTTT.

The chain links TRBV7-9 to TRBJ2-2; TRBD1 matches 7 bases. V lost 5 bases and J lost 1; bases outside the gene matches: 7. Germline V gene sequence: CDR1 SEHNR, CDR2 FQNEAQ (reference sequence). The CDR3 spans 16 residues. The CDR3 spells CASSGRRDRNTGELFF. The CDR3 DNA sequence: TGTGCCAGCAGCGGCCGCCGGGACAGGAACACCGGGGAGCTGTTTTTT.

The rearrangement links TRBV4-1 to TRBJ1-2; 9 nucleotides match TRBD1. CDR3 length equals 18 residues. Trimming at V came to 1 base and at J to 4 bases, leaving 13 bases not matched to a gene. Germline CDR1 MGHRA, CDR2 YSYEKL. CDR3 in amino acids: CASSQVSNRGPDGYGYTF. The CDR3 DNA is TGCGCCAGCAGCCAAGTAAGCAACAGGGGGCCTGACGGCTATGGCTACACCTTC.

A remark on this clone: Additional DNA sequences in this sample encode the identical CDR3. The chain uses TRBV5-6 and TRBJ2-7; possible D gene TRBD1, 5 bases. Trimming removed 0 bases from V and 3 bases from J, with 7 bases in between. The CDR3 spans 13 residues. From germline, CDR1 is SGHDT and CDR2 YYEEEE. The CDR3, as DNA: TGTGCCAGCAGCTTGGGACAGAGCTACGAGCAGTACTTC. The encoded protein is CASSLGQSYEQYF.

This sequence joins TRBV27 and TRBJ2-7, with TRBD1 matching over 8 bases. The J segment lost 2 bases and the V segment lost 0 bases, leaving 9 bases of the junction unmatched. The CDR3 contains 17 residues. The germline gives CDR1 MNHEY, CDR2 SMNVEV (reference sequence). The CDR3 sequence is CASSLSGHLTGAYEQYF. CDR3 DNA: TGTGCCAGCAGTTTATCGGGTCATTTGACAGGGGCCTACGAGCAGTACTTC.

This chain links TRBV19 with TRBJ1-2; D not resolved. Trimming shortened V by 3 bases and J by 8 bases, and 13 bases separated the two germline ends. Germline loops: CDR1 LNHDA, CDR2 SQIVND (reference sequence). CDR3 length equals 13 residues. CDR3 coding DNA: TGTGCCAGTAGTATCGACCGTGCTCGCGGCTACACCTTC. This codes for CASSIDRARGYTF.

The chain uses TRBV9 and TRBJ2-1; 13 bases align to TRBD2. This CDR3 is 15 amino acids long. V lost 3 bases, J lost 5 bases, and 2 bases stayed unmatched. Germline CDR1 SGDLS, CDR2 YYNGEE. In DNA, the CDR3 is TGTGCCAGCAGCGGAGGACTAGCGGGAGACAATGAGCAGTTCTTC. Translation gives CASSGGLAGDNEQFF.

The chain uses TRBV27 and TRBJ1-2, with 8 bases identical to TRBD1. Germline-derived CDR1 and CDR2 are MNHEY and SMNVEV (reference sequence). The CDR3 contains 20 residues. The junction had 23 bases not matched to a gene; V was cut back by 5 bases and J by 3 bases. The CDR3 DNA reads TGTGCCAGCAGTCCCGCGGTTGATCGGACAGGGCCAAGTTCGCACTATGGCTACACCTTC. This encodes CASSPAVDRTGPSSHYGYTF.

This clone showed up just once. The V gene is TRBV25-1, the J gene TRBJ2-7; D may be TRBD1 (6 bases). This CDR3 is 14 amino acids long. The V gene lost 2 bases and the J gene lost 2 bases, with 10 bases spanning the gap. Per the germline V gene, CDR1 is MGHDK and CDR2 is SYGVNS. This CDR3 reads CASSERKGAYEQYF. CDR3 DNA sequence: TGTGCCAGCAGTGAAAGGAAGGGGGCCTACGAGCAGTACTTC.

The J gene is TRBJ1-3, the V gene TRBV19; D is unclear. CDR3 length: 14 residues. V lost 9 bases and J lost 0, with 12 bases in between. From germline, CDR1 is LNHDA and CDR2 SQIVND (reference sequence). CDR3 protein: CASSGPDSGNTIYF. CDR3 bases: TGTGCCAGCTCCGGACCCGACTCTGGAAACACCATATATTTT.

The CDR3: CSVGAEAYEQYF. CDR3 in DNA: TGCAGCGTTGGAGCGGAAGCCTACGAGCAGTACTTC. V gene TRBV29-1 combines with J gene TRBJ2-7; D may be TRBD2 (5 bases). Germline V gene lookup returns CDR1 SQVTM and CDR2 ANQGSEA. V lost 4 bases to trimming and J lost 2 bases, with 9 bases between them. This CDR3 is 12 amino acids long.

V is TRBV6-5 and J is TRBJ1-4; D ambiguous. CDR3 length: 15 amino acids. Between the trimmed V and J ends, which lost 7 bases and 0 bases, there was a span of 12 bases. Germline assignment: CDR1 MNHEY and CDR2 SVGAGI. The CDR3 sequence is CASTPGFATNEKLFF. In DNA, the CDR3 is TGTGCCAGCACCCCGGGGTTCGCAACTAATGAAAAACTGTTTTTT.

The chain couples TRBV9 to TRBJ2-7; D is ambiguous. The V end was cut by 0 bases, the J end by 3 bases, with 1 base between. There are 11 residues in the CDR3. Germline assignment: CDR1 SGDLS and CDR2 YYNGEE. In nucleotides, the CDR3 is TGTGCCAGCAGCGTAGGCTACGAGCAGTACTTC. As protein: CASSVGYEQYF.